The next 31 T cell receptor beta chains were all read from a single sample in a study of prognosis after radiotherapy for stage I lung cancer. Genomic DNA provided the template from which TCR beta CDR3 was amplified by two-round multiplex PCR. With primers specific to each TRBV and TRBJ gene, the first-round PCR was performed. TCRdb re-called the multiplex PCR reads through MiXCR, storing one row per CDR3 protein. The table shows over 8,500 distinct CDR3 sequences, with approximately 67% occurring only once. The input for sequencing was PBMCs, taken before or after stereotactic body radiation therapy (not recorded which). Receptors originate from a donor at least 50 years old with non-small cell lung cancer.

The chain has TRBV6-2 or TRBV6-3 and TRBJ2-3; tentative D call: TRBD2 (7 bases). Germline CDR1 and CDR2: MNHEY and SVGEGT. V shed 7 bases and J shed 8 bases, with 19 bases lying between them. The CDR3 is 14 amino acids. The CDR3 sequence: CASTLAGGGGTQYF. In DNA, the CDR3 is TGTGCCAGCACCTTGGCAGGCGGGGGCGGTACGCAGTATTTT.

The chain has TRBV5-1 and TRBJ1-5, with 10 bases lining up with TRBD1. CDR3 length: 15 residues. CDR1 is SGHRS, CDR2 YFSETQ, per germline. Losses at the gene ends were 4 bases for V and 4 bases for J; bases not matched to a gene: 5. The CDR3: CASSAGTGENQPQHF. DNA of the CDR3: TGCGCCAGCAGCGCCGGGACAGGGGAAAATCAGCCCCAGCATTTT.

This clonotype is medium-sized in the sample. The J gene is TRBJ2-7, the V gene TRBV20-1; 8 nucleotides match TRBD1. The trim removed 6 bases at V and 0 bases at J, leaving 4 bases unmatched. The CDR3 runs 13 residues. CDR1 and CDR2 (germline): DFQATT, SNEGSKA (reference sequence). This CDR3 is CSAGTGNSYEQYF. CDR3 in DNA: TGCAGTGCGGGGACAGGAAACTCCTACGAGCAGTACTTC.

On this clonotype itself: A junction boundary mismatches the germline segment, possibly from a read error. CDR3 sequence reads: CASSFSRTSTYTQYF. CDR3 bases: TGTGCCAGCAGCTTCAGCCGAACTAGCACATATACGCAGTATTTT. V is TRBV7-3 and J is TRBJ2-3; a weak D match, TRBD2 (6 bases). In germline, CDR1 is SGHTA, CDR2 FQGTGA. The CDR3 sequence is 15 residues long. The full variable domain, in which reference TRBV7-3 and TRBJ2-3 provide the parts outside the CDR3, is GAGVSQTPSNKVTEKGKYVELRCDPISGHTALYWYRQSLGQGPEFLIYFQGTGAADDSGLPNDRFFAVRPEGSVSTLKIQRTERGDSAVYLCASSFSRTSTYTQYFGPGTRLTVL.

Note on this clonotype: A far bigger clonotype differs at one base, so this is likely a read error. The CDR3 nucleotides are TGTGCCAGCATCCCCCCCCGGGTGGGTTCACCCCTCCACTTT. This encodes CASIPPRVGSPLHF. The chain is built from TRBV7-2 and TRBJ1-6, with D uncertain. The V end lost 7 bases, the J end lost 9 bases, and 16 bases lay between the germline ends. CDR3 length: 14 residues. CDR1 SGHTA and CDR2 FQGNSA come from the germline V gene. Supplemented by reference TRBV7-2 and TRBJ1-6, the full variable domain reads GAGVSQSPSNKVTEKGKDVELRCDPISGHTALYWYRQSLGQGLEFLIYFQGNSAPDKSGLPSDRFSAERTGGSVSTLTIQRTQQEDSAVYLCASIPPRVGSPLHFGNGTRLTVT.

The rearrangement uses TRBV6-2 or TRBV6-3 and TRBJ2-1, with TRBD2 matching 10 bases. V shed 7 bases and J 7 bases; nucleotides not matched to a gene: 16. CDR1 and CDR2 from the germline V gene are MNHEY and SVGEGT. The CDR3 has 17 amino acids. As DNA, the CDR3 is TGTGCCAGCATGGGGCTAGCGGGAGTCTACATCCGGAATGAGCAGTTCTTC. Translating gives CASMGLAGVYIRNEQFF.

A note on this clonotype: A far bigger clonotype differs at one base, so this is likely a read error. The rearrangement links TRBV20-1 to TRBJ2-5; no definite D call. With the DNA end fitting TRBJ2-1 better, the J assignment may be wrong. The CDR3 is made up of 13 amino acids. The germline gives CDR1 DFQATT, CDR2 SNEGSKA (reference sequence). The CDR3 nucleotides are TGCAGTGCTATAGATCTTAGGGCCAATGAGCAGTTCTTC. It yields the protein CSAIDLRANEQFF.

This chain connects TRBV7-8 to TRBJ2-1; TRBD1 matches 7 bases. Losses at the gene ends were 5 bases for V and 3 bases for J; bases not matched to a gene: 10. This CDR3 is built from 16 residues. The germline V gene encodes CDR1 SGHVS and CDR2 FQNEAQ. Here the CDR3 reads CASSARRGQIYNEQFF. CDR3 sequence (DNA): TGTGCCAGCAGCGCTAGACGGGGACAGATCTACAATGAGCAGTTCTTC.

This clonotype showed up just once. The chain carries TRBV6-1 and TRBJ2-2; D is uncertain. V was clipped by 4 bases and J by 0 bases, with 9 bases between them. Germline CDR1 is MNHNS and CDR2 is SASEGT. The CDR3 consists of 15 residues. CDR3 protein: CASSGRKSNTGELFF. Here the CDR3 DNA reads TGTGCCAGCAGTGGGCGGAAGTCGAACACCGGGGAGCTGTTTTTT.

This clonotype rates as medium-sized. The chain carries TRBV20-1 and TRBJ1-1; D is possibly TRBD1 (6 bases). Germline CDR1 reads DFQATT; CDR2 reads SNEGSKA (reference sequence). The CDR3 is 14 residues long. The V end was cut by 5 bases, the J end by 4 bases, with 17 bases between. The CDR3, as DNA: TGCAGTGCTCCCCAATTGCGGGGGGCCACTGAAGCTTTCTTT. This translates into CSAPQLRGATEAFF.

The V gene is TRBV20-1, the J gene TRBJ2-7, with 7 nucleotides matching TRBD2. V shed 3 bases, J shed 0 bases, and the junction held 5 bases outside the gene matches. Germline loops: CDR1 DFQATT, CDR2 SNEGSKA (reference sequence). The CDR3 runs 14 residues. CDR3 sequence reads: CSASSGGSSYEQYF. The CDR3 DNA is TGCAGTGCTAGTTCTGGCGGGAGCTCCTACGAGCAGTACTTC.

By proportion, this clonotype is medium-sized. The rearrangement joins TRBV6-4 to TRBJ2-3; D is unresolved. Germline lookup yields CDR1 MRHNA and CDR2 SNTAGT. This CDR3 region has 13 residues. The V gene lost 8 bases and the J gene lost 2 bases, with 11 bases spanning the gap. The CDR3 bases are TGTGCCAGCGCCGCAAAGCCCACAGATACGCAGTATTTT. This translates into CASAAKPTDTQYF.

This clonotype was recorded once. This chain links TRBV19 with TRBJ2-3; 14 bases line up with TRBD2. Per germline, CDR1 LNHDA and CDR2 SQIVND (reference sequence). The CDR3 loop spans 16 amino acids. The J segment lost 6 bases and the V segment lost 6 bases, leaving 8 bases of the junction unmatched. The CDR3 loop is CASSRLAGGPRDTQYF. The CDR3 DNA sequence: TGTGCCAGTAGCCGACTAGCGGGGGGGCCAAGGGATACGCAGTATTTT. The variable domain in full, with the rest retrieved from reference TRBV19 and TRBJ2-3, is DGGITQSPKYLFRKEGQNVTLSCEQNLNHDAMYWYRQDPGQGLRLIYYSQIVNDFQKGDIAEGYSVSREKKESFPLTVTSAQKNPTAFYLCASSRLAGGPRDTQYFGPGTRLTVL.

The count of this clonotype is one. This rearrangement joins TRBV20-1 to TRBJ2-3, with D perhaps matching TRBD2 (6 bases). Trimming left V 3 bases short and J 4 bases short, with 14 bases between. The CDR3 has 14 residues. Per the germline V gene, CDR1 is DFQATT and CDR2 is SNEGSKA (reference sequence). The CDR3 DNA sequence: TGCAGTGCTAGCCCCGGAGGGTCGGCAGATACGCAGTATTTT. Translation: CSASPGGSADTQYF.

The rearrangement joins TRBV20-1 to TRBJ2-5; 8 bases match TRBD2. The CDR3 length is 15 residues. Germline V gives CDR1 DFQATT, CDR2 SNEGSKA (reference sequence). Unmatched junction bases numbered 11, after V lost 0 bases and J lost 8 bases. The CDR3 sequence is CSARDPSGSRDTQYF. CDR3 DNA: TGCAGTGCTAGAGACCCCAGCGGGAGTCGCGATACCCAGTACTTC.

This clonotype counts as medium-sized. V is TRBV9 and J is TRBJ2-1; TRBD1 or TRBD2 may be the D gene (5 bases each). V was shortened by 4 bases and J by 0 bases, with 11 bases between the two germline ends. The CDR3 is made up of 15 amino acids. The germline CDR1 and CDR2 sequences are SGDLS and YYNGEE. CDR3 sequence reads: CASSPGGGSYNEQFF. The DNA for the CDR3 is TGTGCCAGCAGCCCCGGTGGGGGCTCCTACAATGAGCAGTTCTTC.

CDR3 region: CASSYGTRGRRVGNEQFF. CDR3 coding DNA: TGTGCCAGCAGCTACGGGACTAGAGGGAGACGGGTGGGAAATGAGCAGTTCTTC. This chain links TRBV7-2 with TRBJ2-1; 8 positions agree with TRBD2. Germline assignment: CDR1 SGHTA and CDR2 FQGNSA. J lost 7 bases, V lost 4 bases, and 18 bases had no gene match. The CDR3 covers 18 residues.

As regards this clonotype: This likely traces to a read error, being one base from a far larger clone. CDR3 protein: CASISGQFNQPQHF. CDR3 coding DNA: TGTGCCAGCATCTCCGGACAGTTCAATCAGCCCCAGCATTTT. The chain is built from TRBV7-2 and TRBJ1-5; possible D gene TRBD1, 6 bases. Trimming stripped 7 bases from V and 3 bases from J, with 13 bases between. Germline CDR1 and CDR2: SGHTA and FQGNSA. The CDR3 spans 14 residues.

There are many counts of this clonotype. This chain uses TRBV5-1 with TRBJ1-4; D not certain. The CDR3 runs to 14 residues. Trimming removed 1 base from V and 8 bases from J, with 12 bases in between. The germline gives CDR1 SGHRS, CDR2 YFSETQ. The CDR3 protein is CASSLLQSPEKLFF. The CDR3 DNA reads TGCGCCAGCAGCTTGCTGCAAAGTCCCGAAAAACTGTTTTTT.

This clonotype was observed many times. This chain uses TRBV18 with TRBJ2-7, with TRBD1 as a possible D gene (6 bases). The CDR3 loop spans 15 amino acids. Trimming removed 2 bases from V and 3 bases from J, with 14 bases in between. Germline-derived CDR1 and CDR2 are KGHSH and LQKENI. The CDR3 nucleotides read TGTGCCAGCTCACCAAATACAGGGTCAGACTACGAGCAGTACTTC. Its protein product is CASSPNTGSDYEQYF.

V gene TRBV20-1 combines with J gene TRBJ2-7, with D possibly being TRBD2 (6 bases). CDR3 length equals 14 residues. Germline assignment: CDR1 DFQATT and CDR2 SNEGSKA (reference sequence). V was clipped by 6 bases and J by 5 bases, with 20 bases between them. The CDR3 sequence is CSAHGSDLWDEQYF. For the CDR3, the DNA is TGCAGTGCCCACGGGAGCGACTTGTGGGACGAGCAGTACTTC.

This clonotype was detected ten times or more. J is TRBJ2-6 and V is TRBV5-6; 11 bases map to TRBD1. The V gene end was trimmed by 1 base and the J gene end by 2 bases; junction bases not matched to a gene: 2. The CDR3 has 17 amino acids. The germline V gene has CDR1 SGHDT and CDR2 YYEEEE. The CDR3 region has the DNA TGTGCCAGCAGCTTGAGGGGACAGGGGGCTGGGGCCAACGTCCTGACTTTC. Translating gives CASSLRGQGAGANVLTF.

The CDR3 loop reads CASSPSFYNSPLHF. The CDR3 nucleotides read TGTGCCAGCAGTCCTTCCTTTTATAATTCACCCCTCCACTTT. The chain uses TRBV28 and TRBJ1-6; D uncertain. Germline loops: CDR1 MDHEN, CDR2 SYDVKM. V lost 5 bases and J lost 4, with 9 bases in between. This CDR3 region has 14 residues.

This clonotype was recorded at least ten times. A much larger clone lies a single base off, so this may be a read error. The CDR3 protein is CASSLFDTSGNPIYSEQFF. The CDR3, as DNA: TGCGCCAGCAGCTTGTTTGATACTAGCGGGAATCCCATCTACAGTGAGCAGTTCTTC. This sequence joins TRBV5-1 and TRBJ2-1, with 10 bases matching TRBD2. Germline CDR1 SGHRS, CDR2 YFSETQ. The CDR3 extends over 19 amino acids.

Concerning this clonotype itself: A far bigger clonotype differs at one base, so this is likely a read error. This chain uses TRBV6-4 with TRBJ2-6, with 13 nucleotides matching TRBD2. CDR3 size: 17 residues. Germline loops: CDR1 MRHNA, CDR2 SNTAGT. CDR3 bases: TGTGCCATCGGACTAGCGGGAGCCCCCTCTGGGTCCAACGTCCTGACTTTC. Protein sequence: CAIGLAGAPSGSNVLTF.

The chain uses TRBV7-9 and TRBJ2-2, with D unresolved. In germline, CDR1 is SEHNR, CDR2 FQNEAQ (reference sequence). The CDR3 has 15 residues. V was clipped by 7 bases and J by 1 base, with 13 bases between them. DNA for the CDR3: TGTGCCAGCACCTCAACGAGTCAGAACACCGGGGAGCTGTTTTTT. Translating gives CASTSTSQNTGELFF.

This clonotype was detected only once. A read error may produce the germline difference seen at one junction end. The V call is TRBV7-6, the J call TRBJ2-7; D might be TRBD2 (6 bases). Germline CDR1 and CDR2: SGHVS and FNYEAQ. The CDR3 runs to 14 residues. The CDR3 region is CASSLAREVGEQYF. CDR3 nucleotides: TGTGCCAGTAGCTTAGCCAGGGAGGTCGGCGAGCAGTACTTC. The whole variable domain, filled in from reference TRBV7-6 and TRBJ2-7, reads GAGVSQSPRYKVTKRGQDVALRCDPISGHVSLYWYRQALGQGPEFLTYFNYEAQQDKSGLPNDRFSAERPEGSISTLTIQRTEQRDSAMYRCASSLAREVGEQYFGPGTRLTVT.

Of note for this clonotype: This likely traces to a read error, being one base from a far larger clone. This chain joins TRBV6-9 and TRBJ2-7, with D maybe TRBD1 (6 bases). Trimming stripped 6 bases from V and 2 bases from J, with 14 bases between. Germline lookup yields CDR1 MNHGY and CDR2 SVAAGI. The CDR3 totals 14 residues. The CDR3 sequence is CASSPVQGAYEQYF. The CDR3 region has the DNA TGTGCCAGCAGCCCTGTACAGGGCGCCTACGAGCAGTACTTC.

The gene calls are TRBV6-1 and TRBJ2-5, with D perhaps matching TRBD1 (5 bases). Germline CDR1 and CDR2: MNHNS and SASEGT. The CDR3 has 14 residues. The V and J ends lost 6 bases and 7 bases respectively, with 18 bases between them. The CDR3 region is CASRSPVQVGTQYF. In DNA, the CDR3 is TGTGCCAGCAGGTCTCCGGTACAGGTGGGGACCCAGTACTTC.

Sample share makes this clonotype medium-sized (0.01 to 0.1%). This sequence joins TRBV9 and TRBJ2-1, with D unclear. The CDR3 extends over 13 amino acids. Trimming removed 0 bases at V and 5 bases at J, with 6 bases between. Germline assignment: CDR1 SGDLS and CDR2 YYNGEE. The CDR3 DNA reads TGTGCCAGCAGCGTAGGAAAAGACAATGAGCAGTTCTTC. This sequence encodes CASSVGKDNEQFF.

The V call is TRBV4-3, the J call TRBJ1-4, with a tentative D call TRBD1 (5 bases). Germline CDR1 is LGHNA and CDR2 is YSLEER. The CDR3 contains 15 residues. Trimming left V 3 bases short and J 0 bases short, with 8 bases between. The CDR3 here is CASSQGTSTNEKLFF. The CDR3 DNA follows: TGCGCCAGCAGCCAGGGGACGTCAACTAATGAAAAACTGTTTTTT.